The source of this T cell receptor (beta chain) is a study of T cell repertoires and HLA-DP antigens. Generated by immunoSEQ multiplex PCR, the TCRdb table keeps only in-frame clones and is missing some. In the table there are about 73,000 clones, 80% of which are singletons. The CDR3 consists of 16 residues. CDR1 is SGHVS and CDR2 is FNYEAQ in the germline V gene. Germline trimming cut 1 base from V and 4 bases from J; bases unmatched to any gene: 9. Regarding this clone: Antigen unknown.

The receptor's source is a man aged 55 to 70 in good health and CMV-seronegative. The chain joins TRBV7-6 to TRBJ2-5; 7 nucleotides agree with TRBD2. The specimen was CD4+ T cells from PBMCs. The CDR3 DNA follows: TGTGCCAGCAGCTTAGTTGGGGGGGTGGAAGGAGAGACCCAGTACTTC. It specifies CASSLVGGVEGETQYF. Combining the CDR3 with reference TRBV7-6 and TRBJ2-5 gives the whole variable domain GAGVSQSPRYKVTKRGQDVALRCDPISGHVSLYWYRQALGQGPEFLTYFNYEAQQDKSGLPNDRFSAERPEGSISTLTIQRTEQRDSAMYRCASSLVGGVEGETQYFGPGTRLLVL.